This T cell receptor beta chain was obtained from a study of T cells in Graves' hyperthyroidism and ophthalmopathy. Across the whole study: Peripheral blood was secured at the point of initial diagnosis, before any treatment.

This CDR3 is built from 15 residues. CDR1 and CDR2 from the germline V gene are SGHVS and FNYEAQ. V trimming: 6 bases; J trimming: 6 bases; junction bases outside the gene matches: 7. A Clinical Activity Score of at least 3, a NOSPECS grade of at least 4 and a duration under 3 months were recorded in the ophthalmopathy patients. Amplified TCR beta CDR3 regions came from RNA transcripts. Using the HTBI primer set, a first-round RT-PCR was run on the TCR CDR3. TCRdb passed the multiplex PCR reads through MiXCR, listing each CDR3 protein once. The table has around 370,000 distinct CDR3 sequences, approximately 17% seen once; the top ten hold roughly two fifths. Study-level points and caveats: Most thyroid clonotypes with frequency above 0.001 were detected in blood. Ophthalmopathy and stable hyperthyroidism were separated by a 13 V-J model.

This clonotype was seen at least ten times. Antigen unknown. This chain connects TRBV7-6 to TRBJ2-1; the match to TRBD2 covers 11 bases. The sample was blood. This TCR came from a man between 18 and 35 years old with Graves' ophthalmopathy. The CDR3 bases are TGTGCCAGCAGTCCCACTAGCGGGGGAGGCAATGAGCAGTTCTTC. Amino acid sequence: CASSPTSGGGNEQFF.